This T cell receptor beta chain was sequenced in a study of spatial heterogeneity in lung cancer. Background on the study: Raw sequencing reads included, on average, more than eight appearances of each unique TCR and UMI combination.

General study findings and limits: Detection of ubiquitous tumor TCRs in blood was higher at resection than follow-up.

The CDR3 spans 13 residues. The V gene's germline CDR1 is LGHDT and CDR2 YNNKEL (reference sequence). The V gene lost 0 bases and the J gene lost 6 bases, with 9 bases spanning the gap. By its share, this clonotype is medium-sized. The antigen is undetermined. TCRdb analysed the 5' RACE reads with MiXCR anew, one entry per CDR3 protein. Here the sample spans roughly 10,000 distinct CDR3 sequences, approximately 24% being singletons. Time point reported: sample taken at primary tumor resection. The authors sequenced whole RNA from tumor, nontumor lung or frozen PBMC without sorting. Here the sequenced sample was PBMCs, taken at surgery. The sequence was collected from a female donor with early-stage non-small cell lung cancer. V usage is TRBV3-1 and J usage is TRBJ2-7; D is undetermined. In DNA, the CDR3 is TGTGCCAGCAGCCAAGATCTTACCTCCGAGCAGTACTTC. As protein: CASSQDLTSEQYF.